A single sample gave rise to the 20 T cell receptor beta chains below, sequenced in a study of T cell repertoires in cytomegalovirus infection. In TCRdb, the reads were re-called with MiXCR into one record per CDR3 protein. The sample shows under 200,000 distinct CDR3 sequences, 8.5% to 10% of them seen only once. The sample taken for sequencing was PBMCs. The receptors were sampled from a human donor in good health (CMV status not recorded). Some clones in this sample may be carry-over from other donors' samples.

A few counts support this clonotype. The chain links TRBV7-9 to TRBJ1-4, with 9 bases fitting TRBD1. The length of the CDR3 is 16 residues. Germline CDR1 is SEHNR and CDR2 is FQNEAQ (reference sequence). V shed 1 base and J 8 bases; nucleotides not matched to a gene: 8. This chain's CDR3 is CASSLGSGTGLEKLFF. The CDR3 nucleotides are TGTGCCAGCAGCTTAGGCTCGGGGACAGGGCTCGAAAAACTGTTTTTT. The full variable domain, with the rest looked up from reference TRBV7-9 and TRBJ1-4, is DTGVSQNPRHKITKRGQNVTFRCDPISEHNRLYWYRQTLGQGPEFLTYFQNEAQLEKSRLLSDRFSAERPKGSFSTLEIQRTEQGDSAMYLCASSLGSGTGLEKLFFGSGTQLSVL.

The chain is built from TRBV7-6 and TRBJ2-1; 10 bases agree with TRBD2. This CDR3 comprises 20 residues. Germline V lookup: CDR1 SGHVS, CDR2 FNYEAQ. Trimming at V came to 2 bases and at J to 2 bases, leaving 15 bases not matched to a gene. CDR3 region: CASSLPGLARRRKTYNEQFF. The CDR3 region has the DNA TGTGCCAGCAGCTTACCGGGACTAGCGCGACGTCGGAAAACCTACAATGAGCAGTTCTTC.

This clonotype came up a few times. The chain recombines TRBV29-1 with TRBJ2-7; the D is unclear. There are 13 residues in the CDR3. Trimming cost V 1 base and J 0 bases, with 7 bases left between them. Germline V gene sequence: CDR1 SQVTM, CDR2 ANQGSEA. The CDR3 region has the DNA TGCAGCGTTGAAGTTTCAGTCTCCTACGAGCAGTACTTC. It codes for CSVEVSVSYEQYF.

At least ten counts were recorded for this clonotype. The DNA of the CDR3 is TGTGCCAGCAGCCCAGATACCGGGGAGCTGTTTTTT. The encoded protein is CASSPDTGELFF. This chain uses TRBV7-2 with TRBJ2-2; no reliable D call. The CDR3 spans 12 residues. V was pared by 5 bases and J by 5 bases, with 6 bases between. Germline values: CDR1 SGHTA, CDR2 FQGNSA.

This clonotype has ten or more counts. V gene TRBV5-5 combines with J gene TRBJ2-3; 11 bases map to TRBD2. CDR1 is SGHKS, CDR2 YYEKEE, per germline (reference sequence). The CDR3 totals 16 residues. V was pared by 3 bases and J by 0 bases, with 3 bases of the junction left unmatched. The CDR3 coding sequence is TGTGCCAGCAGCTCGGGACTAGCGGCTAGCACAGATACGCAGTATTTT. It encodes CASSSGLAASTDTQYF. Drawing the rest from reference TRBV5-5 and TRBJ2-3, the complete variable domain is DAGVTQSPTHLIKTRGQQVTLRCSPISGHKSVSWYQQVLGQGPQFIFQYYEKEERGRGNFPDRFSARQFPNYSSELNVNALLLGDSALYLCASSSGLAASTDTQYFGPGTRLTVL.

About this clonotype: One junction end disagrees with the germline gene, perhaps due to a read error. V gene TRBV7-7 combines with J gene TRBJ2-3; 10 bases are shared with TRBD1. This CDR3 is 19 amino acids long. Germline CDR1 SSHAT, CDR2 FNYEAQ (reference sequence). DNA of the CDR3: TGTGCTAGCAACCGTACGGGACAGGGGAGTAGCGACGAGACAGATACGCAGTATTTT. This gives the protein CASNRTGQGSSDETDTQYF.

This clonotype was counted at least ten times. The chain links TRBV11-2 to TRBJ2-1; D not resolved. V was trimmed by 0 bases and J by 9 bases, leaving 18 bases between them. This CDR3 is built from 16 residues. CDR1 is SGHAT and CDR2 is FQNNGV in the germline V gene. For the CDR3, the DNA is TGTGCCAGCAGCTTAGATTGGAGACCCGGCACGGCTGAGCAGTTCTTC. It specifies CASSLDWRPGTAEQFF.

This clonotype showed up many times. The gene calls are TRBV7-9 and TRBJ1-1, with unresolved D. V lost 5 bases, J lost 1 base, and 8 bases lay in between. From germline, CDR1 is SEHNR and CDR2 FQNEAQ (reference sequence). The CDR3 runs 13 residues. The CDR3 loop is CASSRGGNTEAFF. CDR3 coding DNA: TGTGCCAGCAGCCGCGGAGGGAACACTGAAGCTTTCTTT.

In this sample, this clonotype turned up a few times. The J gene is TRBJ1-1, the V gene TRBV12-3 or TRBV12-4, with 8 bases identical to TRBD1. The CDR3 is made up of 15 amino acids. With 5 bases clipped from V and 1 base from J, the junction kept 6 bases outside the gene matches. Written as DNA, the CDR3 is TGTGCCAGCAGTATTACAGGGGGGAAGAACACTGAAGCTTTCTTT. Amino acids: CASSITGGKNTEAFF.

This clonotype was seen repeatedly, ten times or more. This CDR3 reads CASSPQGGKLFF. The CDR3 DNA reads TGTGCCAGCAGCCCGCAAGGGGGAAAACTGTTTTTT. The gene calls are TRBV7-2 and TRBJ1-4, with D possibly matching TRBD1 (6 bases). The CDR3 sequence is 12 residues long. Germline V CDR1 and CDR2: SGHTA, FQGNSA. Trimming shortened V by 5 bases and J by 10 bases, and 11 bases separated the two germline ends.

This clonotype was recorded many times. The J gene is TRBJ2-7, the V gene TRBV7-2; D perhaps matches TRBD2 (5 bases). CDR1 and CDR2 from the germline V gene are SGHTA and FQGNSA. Trimming took off 5 bases at V and 3 bases at J, with 17 bases between the two ends. The CDR3 totals 15 residues. CDR3 DNA: TGTGCCAGCAGCACGGGCCGGACTTCCAGCTACGAGCAGTACTTC. Translated, it gives CASSTGRTSSYEQYF.

There are many counts of this clonotype. This chain links TRBV29-1 with TRBJ1-2; 9 nucleotides agree with TRBD1. V dropped 4 bases and J dropped 6; count of bases not matched to a gene: 3. The CDR3 has 12 amino acids. From germline, CDR1 is SQVTM and CDR2 ANQGSEA. The chain's CDR3 is CSVVRTGDGYTF. The CDR3 DNA reads as TGCAGCGTTGTGAGGACAGGGGATGGCTACACCTTC.

This clonotype has ten or more counts. The rearrangement joins TRBV29-1 to TRBJ1-4; 7 bases fit TRBD1. This CDR3 has 14 amino acids. Germline V gives CDR1 SQVTM, CDR2 ANQGSEA. The V segment lost 3 bases and the J segment 6 bases; nucleotides outside the gene matches: 7. The CDR3 DNA reads as TGCAGCGTTGAGTCCGAGACAGGGCATGAAAAACTGTTTTTT. This codes for CSVESETGHEKLFF.

This clonotype was counted at least ten times. J is TRBJ1-1 and V is TRBV19, with D tentatively TRBD1 (6 bases). V was cut by 3 bases and J by 1 base, with 12 bases left in between. The germline CDR1 and CDR2 sequences are LNHDA and SQIVND (reference sequence). The CDR3 has 15 amino acids. CDR3 in amino acids: CASSIPQGPNTEAFF. As DNA, the CDR3 is TGTGCCAGTAGTATCCCACAGGGCCCGAACACTGAAGCTTTCTTT.

This clonotype was recorded a few times. V is TRBV20-1 and J is TRBJ2-7; D is unclear. V was pared by 2 bases and J by 6 bases, with 8 bases between. This CDR3 region has 11 residues. CDR1 DFQATT and CDR2 SNEGSKA come from the germline V gene (reference sequence). This CDR3 is CSARPRVEQYF. The CDR3 region has the DNA TGCAGTGCTAGACCCCGGGTCGAGCAGTACTTC.

This clonotype has ten or more counts. This chain uses TRBV28 with TRBJ1-2, with a possible D match to TRBD1 (5 bases). The CDR3 has 13 residues. The V end lost 4 bases, the J end lost 6 bases, and 12 bases lay between the germline ends. CDR1 and CDR2 (germline): MDHEN, SYDVKM. The CDR3 coding sequence is TGTGCCAGCAGTTCTTCCAGGGTGGATGGCTACACCTTC. Its translation is CASSSSRVDGYTF.

At least ten counts were recorded for this clonotype. CDR3 coding DNA: TGTGCCAGCAGCGAGGGGGTTGGTGCGGGAGTATTGAGAAACAATGAGCAGTTCTTC. Protein product: CASSEGVGAGVLRNNEQFF. This chain links TRBV9 with TRBJ2-1; a weak D match, TRBD2 (7 bases). The V gene lost 3 bases and the J gene lost 5 bases, with 27 bases spanning the gap. Germline loops: CDR1 SGDLS, CDR2 YYNGEE. The CDR3 is 19 residues long.

This chain uses TRBV6-1 with TRBJ2-7, with 9 bases identical to TRBD1. Unmatched junction bases numbered 10, after V lost 6 bases and J lost 7 bases. Germline V gives CDR1 MNHNS, CDR2 SASEGT. CDR3 size: 14 residues. The CDR3 DNA sequence: TGTGCCAGCAGCCCTAGGACAGGGGACTTGGAGCAGTACTTC. Its translation: CASSPRTGDLEQYF.

The V gene is TRBV20-1, the J gene TRBJ2-5, with D possibly being TRBD2 (6 bases). This CDR3 has 14 residues. Trimming removed 3 bases at V and 3 bases at J, with 14 bases between. CDR1 and CDR2 from the germline V gene are DFQATT and SNEGSKA (reference sequence). CDR3 coding DNA: TGCAGTGCTAGTTCAGGGTGGGGGGAAGAGACCCAGTACTTC. Translated, it gives CSASSGWGEETQYF.

The J gene is TRBJ1-3, the V gene TRBV20-1, with D hard to call. Germline CDR1 DFQATT, CDR2 SNEGSKA (reference sequence). V was trimmed by 1 base and J by 0 bases, leaving 4 bases between them. The length of the CDR3 is 13 residues. The CDR3 protein is CSARGYSGNTIYF. CDR3 nucleotides: TGCAGTGCTAGAGGGTACTCTGGAAACACCATATATTTT.